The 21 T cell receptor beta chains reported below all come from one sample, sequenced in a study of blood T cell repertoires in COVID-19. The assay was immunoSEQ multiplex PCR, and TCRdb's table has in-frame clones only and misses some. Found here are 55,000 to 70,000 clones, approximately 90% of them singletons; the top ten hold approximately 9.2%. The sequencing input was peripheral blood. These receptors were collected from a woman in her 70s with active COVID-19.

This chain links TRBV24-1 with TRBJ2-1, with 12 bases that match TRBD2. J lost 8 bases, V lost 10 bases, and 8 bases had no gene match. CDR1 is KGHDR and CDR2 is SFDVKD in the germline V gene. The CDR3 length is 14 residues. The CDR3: CATRLAGEGDEQFF. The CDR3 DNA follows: TGTGCCACGCGACTAGCGGGAGAGGGCGATGAGCAGTTCTTC.

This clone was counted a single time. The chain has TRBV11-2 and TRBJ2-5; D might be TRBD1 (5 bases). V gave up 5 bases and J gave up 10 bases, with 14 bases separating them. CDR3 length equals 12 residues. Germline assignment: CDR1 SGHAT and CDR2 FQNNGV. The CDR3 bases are TGTGCCAGCAGCCCAGTTGGGGCTAGCCAGTACTTC. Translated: CASSPVGASQYF.

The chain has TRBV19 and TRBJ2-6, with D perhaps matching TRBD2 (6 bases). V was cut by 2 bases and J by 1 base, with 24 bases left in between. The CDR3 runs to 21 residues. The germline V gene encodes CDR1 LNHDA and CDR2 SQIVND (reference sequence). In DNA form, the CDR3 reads TGTGCCAGTAGTATATTCCAGGGCGGGACGCGGGAAGGGTCTGGGGCCAACGTCCTGACTTTC. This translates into CASSIFQGGTREGSGANVLTF.

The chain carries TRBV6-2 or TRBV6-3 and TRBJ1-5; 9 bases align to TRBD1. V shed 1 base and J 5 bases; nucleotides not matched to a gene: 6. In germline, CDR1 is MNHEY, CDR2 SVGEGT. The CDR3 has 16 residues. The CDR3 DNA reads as TGTGCCAGCAGTTACTGGGCGGGACAGGGTCATCAGCCCCAGCATTTT. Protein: CASSYWAGQGHQPQHF.

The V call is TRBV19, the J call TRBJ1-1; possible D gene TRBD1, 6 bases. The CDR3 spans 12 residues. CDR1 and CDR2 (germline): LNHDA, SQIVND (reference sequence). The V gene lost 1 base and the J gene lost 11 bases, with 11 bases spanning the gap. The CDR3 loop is CASSIAGADAFF. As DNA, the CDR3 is TGTGCCAGTAGTATAGCAGGGGCGGATGCTTTCTTT.

In DNA form, the CDR3 reads TGTGCCAGCAGCCCCTGGGGGGGAGAGCAGTACTTC. Residues: CASSPWGGEQYF. The chain is built from TRBV7-6 and TRBJ2-7; TRBD2 matches at 7 bases. Losses at the gene ends were 5 bases for V and 7 bases for J; bases not matched to a gene: 5. Germline lookup yields CDR1 SGHVS and CDR2 FNYEAQ. The CDR3 is 12 amino acids.

CDR3 loop: CASSSRVTDTQYF. In nucleotides, the CDR3 is TGTGCCAGCAGTTCGAGGGTCACAGATACGCAGTATTTT. The chain recombines TRBV7-3 with TRBJ2-3, with a weak D call TRBD2 (5 bases). Trimming removed 6 bases at V and 2 bases at J, with 9 bases between. The CDR3 covers 13 residues. Germline CDR1 SGHTA, CDR2 FQGTGA.

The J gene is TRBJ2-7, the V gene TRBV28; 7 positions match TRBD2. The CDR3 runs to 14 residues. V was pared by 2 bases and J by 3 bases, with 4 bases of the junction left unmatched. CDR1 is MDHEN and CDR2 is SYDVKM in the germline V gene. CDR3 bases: TGTGCCAGCAGTTTAGGCGGGAGTATCTACGAGCAGTACTTC. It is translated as CASSLGGSIYEQYF.

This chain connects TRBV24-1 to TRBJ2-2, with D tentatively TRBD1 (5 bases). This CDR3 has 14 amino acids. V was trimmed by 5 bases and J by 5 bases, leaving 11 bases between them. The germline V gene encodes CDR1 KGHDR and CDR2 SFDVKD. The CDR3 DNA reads TGTGCCACCAGTGTCCAGGGCGGAACCGGGGAGCTGTTTTTT. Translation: CATSVQGGTGELFF.

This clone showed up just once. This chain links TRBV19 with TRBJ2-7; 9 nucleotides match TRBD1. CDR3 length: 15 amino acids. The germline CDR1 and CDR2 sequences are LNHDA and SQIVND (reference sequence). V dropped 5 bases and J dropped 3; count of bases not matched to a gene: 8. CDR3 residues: CASSPAGQGFYEQYF. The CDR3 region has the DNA TGTGCCAGTAGTCCGGCGGGACAGGGTTTCTACGAGCAGTACTTC.

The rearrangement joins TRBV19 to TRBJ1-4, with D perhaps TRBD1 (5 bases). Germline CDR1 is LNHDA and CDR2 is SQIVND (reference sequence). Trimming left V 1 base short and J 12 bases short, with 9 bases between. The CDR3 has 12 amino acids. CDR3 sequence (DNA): TGTGCCAGTAGTATAGCTGGGGCTGAACTGTTTTTT. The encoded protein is CASSIAGAELFF.

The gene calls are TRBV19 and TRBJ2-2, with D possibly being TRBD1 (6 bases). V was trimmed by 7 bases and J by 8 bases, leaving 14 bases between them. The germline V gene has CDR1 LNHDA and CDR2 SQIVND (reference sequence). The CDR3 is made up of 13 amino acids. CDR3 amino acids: CASTKQGLGELFF. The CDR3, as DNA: TGTGCCAGTACCAAGCAGGGGTTGGGGGAGCTGTTTTTT.

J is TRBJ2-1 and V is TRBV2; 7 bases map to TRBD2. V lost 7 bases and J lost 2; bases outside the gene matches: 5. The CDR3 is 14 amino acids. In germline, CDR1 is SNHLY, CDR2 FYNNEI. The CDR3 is CASIGLAAYNEQFF. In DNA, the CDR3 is TGTGCCAGCATCGGGCTAGCGGCCTACAATGAGCAGTTCTTC.

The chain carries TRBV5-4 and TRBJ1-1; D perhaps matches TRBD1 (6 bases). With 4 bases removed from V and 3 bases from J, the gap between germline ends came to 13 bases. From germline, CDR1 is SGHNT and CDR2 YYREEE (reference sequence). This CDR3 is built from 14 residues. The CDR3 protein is CASSAQGGDTEAFF. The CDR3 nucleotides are TGTGCCAGCAGCGCACAGGGAGGGGACACTGAAGCTTTCTTT. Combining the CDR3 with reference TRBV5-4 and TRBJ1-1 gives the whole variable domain ETGVTQSPTHLIKTRGQQVTLRCSSQSGHNTVSWYQQALGQGPQFIFQYYREEENGRGNFPPRFSGLQFPNYSSELNVNALELDDSALYLCASSAQGGDTEAFFGQGTRLTVV.

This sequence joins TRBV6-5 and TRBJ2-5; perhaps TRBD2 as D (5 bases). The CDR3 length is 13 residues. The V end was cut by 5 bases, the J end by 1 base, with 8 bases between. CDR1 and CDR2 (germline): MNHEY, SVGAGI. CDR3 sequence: CASSPGLQETQYF. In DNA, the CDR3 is TGTGCCAGCAGTCCCGGACTCCAAGAGACCCAGTACTTC.

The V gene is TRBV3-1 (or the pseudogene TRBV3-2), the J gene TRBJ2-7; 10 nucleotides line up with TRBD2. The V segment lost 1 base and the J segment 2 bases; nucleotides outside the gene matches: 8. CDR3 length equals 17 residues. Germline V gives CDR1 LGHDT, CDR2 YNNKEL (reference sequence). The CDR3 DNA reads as TGTGCCAGCAGCCAAGTGGCTAGCGGGAGTTTCCCCTACGAGCAGTACTTC. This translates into CASSQVASGSFPYEQYF.

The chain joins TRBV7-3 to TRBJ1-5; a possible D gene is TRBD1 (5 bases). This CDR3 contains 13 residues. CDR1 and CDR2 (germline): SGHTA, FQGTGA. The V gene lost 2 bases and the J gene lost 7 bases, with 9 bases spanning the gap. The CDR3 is CASSLGTSQPQHF. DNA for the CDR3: TGTGCCAGCAGCTTAGGGACTTCCCAGCCCCAGCATTTT.

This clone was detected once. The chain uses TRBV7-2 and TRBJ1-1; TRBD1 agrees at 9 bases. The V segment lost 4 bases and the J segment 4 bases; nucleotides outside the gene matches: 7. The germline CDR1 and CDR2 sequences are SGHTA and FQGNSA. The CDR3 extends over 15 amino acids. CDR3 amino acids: CASSYPGTGPTEAFF. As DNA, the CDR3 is TGTGCCAGCAGCTACCCCGGGACAGGGCCCACTGAAGCTTTCTTT.

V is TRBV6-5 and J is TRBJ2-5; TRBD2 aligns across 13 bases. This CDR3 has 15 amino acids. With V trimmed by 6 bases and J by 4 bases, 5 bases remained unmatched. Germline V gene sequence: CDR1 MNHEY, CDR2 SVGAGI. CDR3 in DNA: TGTGCCAGCAGAGGACTAGCGGGAGAGGTAGAGACCCAGTACTTC. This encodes CASRGLAGEVETQYF.

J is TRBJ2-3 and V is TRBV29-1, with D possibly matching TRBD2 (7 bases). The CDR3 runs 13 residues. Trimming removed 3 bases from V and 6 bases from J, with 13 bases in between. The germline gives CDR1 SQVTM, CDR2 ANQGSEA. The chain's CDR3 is CSVEAGARDTQYF. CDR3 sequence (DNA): TGCAGCGTTGAGGCGGGGGCCAGGGATACGCAGTATTTT.

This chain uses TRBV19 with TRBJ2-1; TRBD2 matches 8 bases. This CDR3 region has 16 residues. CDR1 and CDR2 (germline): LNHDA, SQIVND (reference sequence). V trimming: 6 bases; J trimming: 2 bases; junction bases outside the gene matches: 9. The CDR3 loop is CASSTREGPTYNEQFF. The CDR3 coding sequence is TGTGCCAGTAGCACTCGGGAGGGACCGACCTACAATGAGCAGTTCTTC.